The subject of this entry is one TCR beta chain. No antigen is known for it. The entry originates in a study of T cell repertoires in cytomegalovirus infection. Study-level results: CMV-specific HLA-C-restricted TCR beta clonotypes dominated the ex vivo response.

The CDR3 totals 15 residues. Trimming shortened V by 0 bases and J by 1 base, and 8 bases separated the two germline ends. The germline CDR1 and CDR2 sequences are MGHRA and YSYEKL. MiXCR, applied by TCRdb to the reads, yields one record per CDR3 protein. The table includes 230,000 or so distinct CDR3 sequences, over 15% detected once. The receptor was isolated from a human donor in good health (CMV status not recorded). Some clones in this sample may be carry-over from other donors' samples. V and J are TRBV4-1 and TRBJ2-3; D call uncertain. What was sequenced was CD8+ T cells from PBMCs. In DNA, the CDR3 is TGCGCCAGCAGCCAAGAGGCCCTTGGCACAGATACGCAGTATTTT. Its translation: CASSQEALGTDTQYF.